This TCR beta chain was sequenced for a study of control samples from healthy donors and cancer patients. The table came from immunoSEQ multiplex PCR; TCRdb's copy has only in-frame clones and leaves some out. The sample lists 150,000 to 200,000 clones, 80% to 95% occurring once. Trimming removed 4 bases at V and 8 bases at J, with 32 bases between. The CDR3 consists of 19 residues. Germline-derived CDR1 and CDR2 are MNHNS and SASEGT. What was sequenced was blood. The V gene is TRBV6-1, the J gene TRBJ1-2; D unresolved. The sequence derives from a young man in good health. The CDR3 protein is CASSGRKVSGRPDKEGYTF. The CDR3 DNA reads TGTGCCAGCAGTGGCCGAAAAGTCTCAGGTAGACCTGATAAGGAGGGCTACACCTTC.